Listed below are T cell receptor beta chains from one sample, sequenced in a study of T cell changes during pregnancy in multiple sclerosis. Method: immunoSEQ multiplex PCR; TCRdb's copy keeps in-frame clones and lacks some. The data contain tens of thousands of clones, roughly nine tenths of them singletons. Sequenced material: peripheral blood, taken in the first trimester of pregnancy. The receptors derive from a female donor in good health, enrolled as a control in a pregnancy study. The CDR3 runs from the conserved cysteine through the conserved F or W. The D gene is left open where the match is weak. Clone sizes are given selectively: once, few, many, or a class where the clone is expanded.

length,J,D,V,size,CDR3,DNA
15,TRBJ2-7,TRBD2,TRBV2,-,CASRASGLAGDEQYF,TGTGCCAGCAGAGCCTCCGGACTAGCGGGAGACGAGCAGTACTTC
18,TRBJ1-1,TRBD1,TRBV7-8,-,CASSLGVLGQGEETEAFF,TGTGCCAGCAGCTTAGGTGTTTTAGGACAGGGAGAGGAGACTGAAGCTTTCTTT
13,TRBJ2-7,-,TRBV7-9,-,CASSLGTERGQYF,TGTGCCAGCAGCTTAGGGACAGAGCGAGGGCAGTACTTC
14,TRBJ1-2,-,TRBV19,-,CASRYFGGDYGYTF,TGTGCCAGCCGCTATTTTGGGGGGGACTATGGCTACACCTTC
15,TRBJ2-2,-,TRBV4-1,-,CASSQAGTNTGELFF,TGCGCCAGCAGCCAAGCCGGGACTAACACCGGGGAGCTGTTTTTT
14,TRBJ1-2,-,TRBV5-1,-,CASSLMTGDYGYTF,TGCGCCAGCAGCTTAATGACAGGTGACTATGGCTACACCTTC
12,TRBJ1-2,TRBD1,TRBV5-1,-,CASSNGTGGYTF,TGCGCCAGCAGCAATGGGACAGGCGGCTACACCTTC
17,TRBJ2-1,-,TRBV27,-,CASSLGGASPPYNEQFF,TGTGCCAGCAGTTTAGGGGGGGCCTCCCCCCCCTACAATGAGCAGTTCTTC
14,TRBJ1-2,-,TRBV7-9,-,CASSAQGSNYGYTF,TGTGCCAGCAGCGCGCAGGGATCCAACTATGGCTACACCTTC
13,TRBJ1-1,-,TRBV2,-,CASSVAGNTEAFF,TGTGCCAGCAGTGTGGCGGGGAACACTGAAGCTTTCTTT
16,TRBJ2-5,TRBD2,TRBV2,-,CASSLRTSGGAETQYF,TGTGCCAGCAGTCTCCGGACTAGCGGGGGGGCCGAGACCCAGTACTTC
15,TRBJ1-2,-,TRBV7-3,few,CASSLDPSGVNGYTF,TGTGCCAGCAGCTTAGATCCGTCAGGGGTTAATGGCTACACCTTC
14,TRBJ2-3,TRBD1,TRBV2,once,CASMDRGRTDTQYF,TGTGCCAGCATGGACAGGGGGCGCACAGATACGCAGTATTTT
12,TRBJ2-2,-,TRBV2,-,CASRGETGELFF,TGTGCCAGCAGAGGAGAGACCGGGGAGCTGTTTTTT
13,TRBJ1-2,-,TRBV18,-,CASSQQGGYGYTF,TGTGCCAGCTCACAACAGGGCGGGTATGGCTACACCTTC
12,TRBJ2-2,TRBD2,TRBV11-2,few,CATRGDTGELFF,TGTGCCACTCGGGGGGACACCGGGGAGCTGTTTTTT
13,TRBJ1-1,-,TRBV19,-,CASRPHLNTEAFF,TGTGCCAGTAGGCCGCACTTGAACACTGAAGCTTTCTTT
13,TRBJ2-7,-,TRBV5-1,-,CASSVDNSYEQYF,TGCGCCAGCAGCGTCGACAATTCCTACGAGCAGTACTTC
15,TRBJ2-1,TRBD1,TRBV19,-,CASKAGTGVRNEQFF,TGTGCCAGTAAAGCCGGGACAGGGGTCCGCAATGAGCAGTTCTTC
13,TRBJ2-1,-,TRBV19,-,CASSRSSYNEQFF,TGTGCCAGTAGCCGTAGCTCCTACAATGAGCAGTTCTTC
15,TRBJ2-7,TRBD1,TRBV6-5,-,CATRGIGTGEYEQYF,TGTGCCACCAGGGGGATCGGGACAGGGGAGTACGAGCAGTACTTC
16,TRBJ2-7,TRBD2,TRBV11-3,-,CASSLFSLAGAHEQYF,TGTGCCAGCAGCTTATTTAGTCTAGCGGGAGCTCACGAGCAGTACTTC
16,TRBJ2-2,-,TRBV5-1,-,CASSSTTGANTGELFF,TGCGCCAGCAGCTCAACGACAGGAGCGAACACCGGGGAGCTGTTTTTT
12,TRBJ1-1,-,TRBV2,-,CASSGGTIEAFF,TGTGCCAGCAGTGGGGGGACAATTGAAGCTTTCTTT
16,TRBJ1-1,TRBD1,TRBV7-2,-,CASSPSPGGTVDEAFF,TGTGCCAGCAGCCCCAGCCCAGGCGGGACAGTCGATGAAGCTTTCTTT
15,TRBJ2-1,-,TRBV5-1,-,CASSLYIRRGNEQFF,TGCGCCAGCAGCCTCTACATTCGGAGGGGCAATGAGCAGTTCTTC
17,TRBJ1-5,-,TRBV9,-,CASSVYHLGAADQPQHF,TGTGCCAGCAGCGTATACCACCTGGGGGCGGCAGATCAGCCCCAGCATTTT
16,TRBJ1-2,TRBD1,TRBV4-3,-,CASSPDRDRGYYGYTF,TGCGCCAGCAGCCCGGACCGGGACAGGGGCTACTATGGCTACACCTTC
15,TRBJ2-7,TRBD1,TRBV10-1,-,CASSSGTGISYEQYF,TGCGCCAGCAGTTCCGGGACAGGGATCTCCTACGAGCAGTACTTC
14,TRBJ2-1,-,TRBV10-3,-,CATTVGTLYNEQFF,TGTGCCACCACAGTTGGGACACTTTACAATGAGCAGTTCTTC
11,TRBJ1-1,-,TRBV7-9,few,CAGGKNTEAFF,TGTGCCGGGGGGAAGAACACTGAAGCTTTCTTT
13,TRBJ2-2,-,TRBV7-9,few,CASSLMSTGELFF,TGTGCCAGCAGCTTAATGAGCACCGGGGAGCTGTTTTTT
12,TRBJ2-7,-,TRBV7-3,-,CASSLSSYEQYF,TGTGCCAGCAGCTTGAGCTCCTACGAGCAGTACTTC
16,TRBJ2-7,TRBD1,TRBV19,-,CASSTAPGTVHYEQYF,TGTGCCAGTAGTACAGCCCCCGGGACAGTTCATTACGAGCAGTACTTC
17,TRBJ2-3,TRBD2,TRBV5-1,-,CASSPGLAGGSTDTQYF,TGCGCCAGCAGCCCGGGACTAGCGGGAGGAAGCACAGATACGCAGTATTTT
14,TRBJ2-7,-,TRBV2,-,CAGQIDSYAYEQYF,TGTGCCGGACAAATAGACAGCTATGCCTACGAGCAGTACTTC
13,TRBJ1-1,-,TRBV10-3,-,CAISEGGWTEAFF,TGTGCCATCAGCGAAGGGGGTTGGACTGAAGCTTTCTTT
15,TRBJ1-2,-,TRBV30,-,CAWRIQGGSNYGYTF,TGTGCCTGGAGGATCCAGGGTGGGTCTAACTATGGCTACACCTTC
15,TRBJ1-2,TRBD1,TRBV19,-,CASSLDSRTGYGYTF,TGTGCCAGTAGTCTCGACTCCCGGACAGGTTATGGCTACACCTTC
15,TRBJ2-7,TRBD1,TRBV12-5,-,CASGLEGTGDDEQYF,TGTGCTAGTGGCCTCGAGGGGACAGGGGACGACGAGCAGTACTTC
17,TRBJ1-4,TRBD1,TRBV10-2,few,CATRLGQGASTNEKLFF,TGCGCCACCCGTTTGGGACAGGGGGCGTCAACTAATGAAAAACTGTTTTTT
15,TRBJ2-5,-,TRBV5-4,-,CASSFVGGPVTNQYF,TGTGCCAGCAGCTTCGTTGGGGGCCCCGTGACTAACCAGTACTTC
17,TRBJ2-1,TRBD1,TRBV5-6,-,CASSSPTDRETYNEQFF,TGTGCCAGCAGCTCTCCAACGGACAGGGAAACCTACAATGAGCAGTTCTTC
13,TRBJ1-2,-,TRBV19,-,CASRPGLGYGYTF,TGTGCCAGTAGGCCGGGACTGGGCTATGGCTACACCTTC
15,TRBJ2-7,-,TRBV4-2,-,CASSQDGQPSYEQYF,TGTGCCAGCAGCCAGGACGGACAGCCGTCCTACGAGCAGTACTTC
16,TRBJ2-1,-,TRBV29-1,-,CSVEGQKLAYYGEQFF,TGCAGCGTTGAAGGACAGAAATTAGCCTATTACGGTGAGCAGTTCTTC
16,TRBJ2-1,-,TRBV19,-,CASRPSLLSSYNEQFF,TGTGCCAGTAGGCCTTCTCTTTTGAGCTCCTACAATGAGCAGTTCTTC
16,TRBJ1-1,-,TRBV29-1,-,CSVARNRVSQNTEAFF,TGCAGCGTTGCCAGGAACAGGGTTAGTCAAAACACTGAAGCTTTCTTT
13,TRBJ1-1,-,TRBV2,-,CASKRVGWTEAFF,TGTGCCAGCAAGAGGGTTGGATGGACTGAAGCTTTCTTT
11,TRBJ2-7,-,TRBV20-1,-,CSARELVEQYF,TGCAGTGCTAGGGAACTAGTCGAGCAGTACTTC
15,TRBJ2-7,TRBD2,TRBV5-4,-,CASTSRLAGGYEQYF,TGTGCCAGCACCTCCCGACTAGCTGGAGGCTACGAGCAGTACTTC
16,TRBJ2-1,TRBD2,TRBV5-1,-,CASSLVTSGYYNEQFF,TGCGCCAGCAGCTTGGTGACTAGCGGCTACTACAATGAGCAGTTCTTC
16,TRBJ2-7,TRBD2,TRBV9,once,CASSVGVSGSAYEQYF,TGTGCCAGCAGCGTAGGGGTTAGCGGGAGTGCCTACGAGCAGTACTTC
16,TRBJ2-3,-,TRBV4-3,-,CASSQDYPLGTDTQYF,TGCGCCAGCAGCCAAGACTACCCCCTTGGCACAGATACGCAGTATTTT
18,TRBJ1-2,-,TRBV5-4,-,CASISSGGIRSGNYGYTF,TGTGCCAGCATCTCCAGTGGAGGAATCCGGAGTGGTAACTATGGCTACACCTTC
13,TRBJ1-6,TRBD1,TRBV29-1,-,CSVLDRGGSPLHF,TGCAGCGTTTTGGACAGGGGGGGCTCACCCCTCCACTTT
16,TRBJ1-3,-,TRBV6-4,-,CASSEDSPGDRNTIYF,TGTGCCAGCAGTGAGGACAGCCCAGGAGATAGAAACACCATATATTTT
15,TRBJ2-7,-,TRBV5-6,-,CASSLGEEGGNEQYF,TGTGCCAGCAGCTTGGGAGAAGAGGGAGGCAACGAGCAGTACTTC
19,TRBJ2-3,TRBD2,TRBV4-1,-,CASSSLGTSGGDSTDTQYF,TGCGCCAGCAGCTCTCTCGGGACTAGCGGGGGGGACAGCACAGATACGCAGTATTTT
13,TRBJ1-1,-,TRBV5-6,-,CASSLKNRAEAFF,TGTGCCAGCAGCCTGAAGAACAGGGCTGAAGCTTTCTTT